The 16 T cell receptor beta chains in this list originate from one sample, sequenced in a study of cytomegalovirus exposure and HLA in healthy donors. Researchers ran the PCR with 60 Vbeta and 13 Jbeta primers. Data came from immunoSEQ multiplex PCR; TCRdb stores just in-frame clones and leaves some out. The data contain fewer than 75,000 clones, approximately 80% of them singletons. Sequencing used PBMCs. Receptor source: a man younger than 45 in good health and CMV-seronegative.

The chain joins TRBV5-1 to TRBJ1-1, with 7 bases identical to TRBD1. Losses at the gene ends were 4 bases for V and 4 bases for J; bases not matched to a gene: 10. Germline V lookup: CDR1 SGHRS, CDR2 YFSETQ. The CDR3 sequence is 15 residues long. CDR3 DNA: TGCGCCAGCAGCCCGAGGGACAGCGAGAGCACTGAAGCTTTCTTT. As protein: CASSPRDSESTEAFF.

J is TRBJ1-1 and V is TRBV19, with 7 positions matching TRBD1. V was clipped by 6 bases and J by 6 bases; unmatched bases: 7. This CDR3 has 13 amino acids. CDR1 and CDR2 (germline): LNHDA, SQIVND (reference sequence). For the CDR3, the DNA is TGTGCCAGTAGGACCACAGGGGATCCTGAAGCTTTCTTT. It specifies CASRTTGDPEAFF.

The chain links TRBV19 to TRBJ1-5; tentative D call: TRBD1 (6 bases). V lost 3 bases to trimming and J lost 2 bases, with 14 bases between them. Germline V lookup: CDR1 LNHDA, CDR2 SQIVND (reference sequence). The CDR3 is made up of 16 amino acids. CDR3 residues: CASSIRRQAGNQPQHF. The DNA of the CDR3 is TGTGCCAGTAGTATTCGACGACAGGCAGGCAATCAGCCCCAGCATTTT.

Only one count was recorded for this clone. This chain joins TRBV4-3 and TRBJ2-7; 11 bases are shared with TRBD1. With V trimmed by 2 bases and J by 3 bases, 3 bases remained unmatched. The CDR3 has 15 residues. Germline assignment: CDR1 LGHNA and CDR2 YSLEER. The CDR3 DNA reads TGCGCCAGCAGCCAATCCGGGACAGGGGGCTACGAGCAGTACTTC. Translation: CASSQSGTGGYEQYF.

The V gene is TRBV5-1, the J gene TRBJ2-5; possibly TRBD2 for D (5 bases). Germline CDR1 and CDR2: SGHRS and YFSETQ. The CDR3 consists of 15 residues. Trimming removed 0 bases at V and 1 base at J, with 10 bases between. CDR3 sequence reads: CASSLGDYLQETQYF. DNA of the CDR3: TGCGCCAGCAGCTTGGGAGACTATCTCCAAGAGACCCAGTACTTC.

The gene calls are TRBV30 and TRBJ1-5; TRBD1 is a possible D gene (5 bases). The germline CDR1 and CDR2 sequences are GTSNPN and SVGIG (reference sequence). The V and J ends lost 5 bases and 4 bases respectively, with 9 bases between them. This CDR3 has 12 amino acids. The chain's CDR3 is CAWGRGNQPQHF. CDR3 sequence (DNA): TGTGCCTGGGGAAGGGGTAATCAGCCCCAGCATTTT.

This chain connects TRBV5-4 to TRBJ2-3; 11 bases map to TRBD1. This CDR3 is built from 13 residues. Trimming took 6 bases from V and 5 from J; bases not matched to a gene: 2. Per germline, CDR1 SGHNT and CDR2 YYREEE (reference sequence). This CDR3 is CASKGQGEDTQYF. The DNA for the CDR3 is TGTGCCAGCAAGGGACAGGGGGAAGATACGCAGTATTTT.

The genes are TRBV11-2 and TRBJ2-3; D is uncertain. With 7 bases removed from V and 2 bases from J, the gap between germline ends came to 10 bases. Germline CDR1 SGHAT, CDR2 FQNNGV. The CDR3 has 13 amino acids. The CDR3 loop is CASTYRATDTQYF. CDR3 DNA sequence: TGTGCCAGCACTTACCGCGCCACAGATACGCAGTATTTT.

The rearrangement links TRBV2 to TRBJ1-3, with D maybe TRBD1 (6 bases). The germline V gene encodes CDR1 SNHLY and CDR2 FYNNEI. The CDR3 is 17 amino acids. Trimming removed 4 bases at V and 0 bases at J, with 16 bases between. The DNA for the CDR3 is TGTGCCAGCAGTGCGCGACAGGCTCAAAGCTCTGGAAACACCATATATTTT. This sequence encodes CASSARQAQSSGNTIYF.

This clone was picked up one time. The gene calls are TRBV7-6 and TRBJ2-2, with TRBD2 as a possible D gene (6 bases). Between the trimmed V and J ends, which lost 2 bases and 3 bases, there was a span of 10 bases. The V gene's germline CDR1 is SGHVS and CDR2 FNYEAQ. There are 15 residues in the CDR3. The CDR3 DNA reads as TGTGCCAGCAGCTTAATGGGGGGTGACACCGGGGAGCTGTTTTTT. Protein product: CASSLMGGDTGELFF.

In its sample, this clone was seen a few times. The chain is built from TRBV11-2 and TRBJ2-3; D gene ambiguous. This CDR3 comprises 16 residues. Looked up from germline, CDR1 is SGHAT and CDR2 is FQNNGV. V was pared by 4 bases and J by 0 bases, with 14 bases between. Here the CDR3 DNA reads TGTGCCAGCAGCTCCCAAGCTGGGCTTAGCACAGATACGCAGTATTTT. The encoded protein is CASSSQAGLSTDTQYF.

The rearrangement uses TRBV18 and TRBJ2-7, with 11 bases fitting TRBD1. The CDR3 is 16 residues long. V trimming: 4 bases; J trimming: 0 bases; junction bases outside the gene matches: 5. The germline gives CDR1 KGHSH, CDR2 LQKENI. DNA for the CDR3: TGTGCCAGCTCACACTCCGGGACAGGGGGCTCCTACGAGCAGTACTTC. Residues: CASSHSGTGGSYEQYF.

CDR3 sequence reads: CASGFLDRPSYEQYF. In nucleotides, the CDR3 is TGTGCTAGTGGTTTTCTCGACAGGCCCTCCTACGAGCAGTACTTC. J is TRBJ2-7 and V is TRBV12-5, with D possibly TRBD1 on 6 matching bases. The CDR3 length is 15 residues. The V gene's germline CDR1 is LGHNT and CDR2 FRNRAP. V lost 3 bases, J lost 0 bases, and 12 bases lay in between.

The DNA of the CDR3 is TGTGCCATCAGTGAGGGACAGGGTTTTGGTCAGCCCCAGCATTTT. The encoded protein is CAISEGQGFGQPQHF. The chain links TRBV10-3 to TRBJ1-5; 8 bases are a match to TRBD1. This CDR3 is built from 15 residues. Germline V gives CDR1 ENHRY, CDR2 SYGVKD. Germline trimming cut 2 bases from V and 6 bases from J; bases unmatched to any gene: 6.

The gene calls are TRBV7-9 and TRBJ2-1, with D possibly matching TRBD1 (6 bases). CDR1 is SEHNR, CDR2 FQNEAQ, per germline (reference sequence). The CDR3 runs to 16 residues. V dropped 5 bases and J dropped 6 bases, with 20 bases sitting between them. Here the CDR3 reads CASSPLGGLESNEQFF. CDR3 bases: TGTGCCAGCAGCCCGCTTGGGGGCCTAGAAAGCAATGAGCAGTTCTTC.

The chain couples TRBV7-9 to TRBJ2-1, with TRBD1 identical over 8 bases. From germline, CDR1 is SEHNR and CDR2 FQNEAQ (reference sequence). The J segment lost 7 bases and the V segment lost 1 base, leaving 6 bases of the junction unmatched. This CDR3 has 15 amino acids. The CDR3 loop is CASSLGTGSKNEQFF. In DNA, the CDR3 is TGTGCCAGCAGCTTAGGGACAGGGTCTAAAAATGAGCAGTTCTTC.